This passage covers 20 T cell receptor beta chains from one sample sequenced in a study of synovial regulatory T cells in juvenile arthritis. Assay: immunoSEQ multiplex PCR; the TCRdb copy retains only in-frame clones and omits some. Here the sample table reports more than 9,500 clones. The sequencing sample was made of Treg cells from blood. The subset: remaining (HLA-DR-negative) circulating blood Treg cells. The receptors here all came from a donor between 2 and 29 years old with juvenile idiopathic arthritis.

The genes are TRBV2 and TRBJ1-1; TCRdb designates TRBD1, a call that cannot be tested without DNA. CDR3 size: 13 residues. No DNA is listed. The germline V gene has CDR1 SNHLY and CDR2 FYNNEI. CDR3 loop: CASSDRVGTEAFF.

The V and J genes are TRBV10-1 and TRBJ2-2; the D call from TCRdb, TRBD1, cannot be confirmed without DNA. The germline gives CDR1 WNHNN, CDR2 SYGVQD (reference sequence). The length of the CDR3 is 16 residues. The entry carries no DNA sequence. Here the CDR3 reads CASSESGREGSGELFF.

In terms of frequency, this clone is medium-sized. This chain's CDR3 is CASSILSGANVLTF. The chain is built from TRBV19 and TRBJ2-6; TCRdb lists TRBD2, though no DNA is available to test this call. CDR1 is LNHDA and CDR2 is SQIVND in the germline V gene (reference sequence). The CDR3 totals 14 residues. The DNA is not on file.

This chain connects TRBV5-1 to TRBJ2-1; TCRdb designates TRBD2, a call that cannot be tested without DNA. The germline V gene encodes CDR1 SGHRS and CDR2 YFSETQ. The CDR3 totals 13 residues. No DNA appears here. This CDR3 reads CASSWGLSYEQFF.

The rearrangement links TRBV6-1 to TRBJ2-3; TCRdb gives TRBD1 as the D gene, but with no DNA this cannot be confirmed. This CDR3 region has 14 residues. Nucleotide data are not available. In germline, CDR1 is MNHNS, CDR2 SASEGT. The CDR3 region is CATKGTGSTDTQYF.

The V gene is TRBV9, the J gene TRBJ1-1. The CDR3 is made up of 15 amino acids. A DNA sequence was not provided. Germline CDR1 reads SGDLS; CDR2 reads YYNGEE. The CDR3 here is CASSVGGALNTEAFF.

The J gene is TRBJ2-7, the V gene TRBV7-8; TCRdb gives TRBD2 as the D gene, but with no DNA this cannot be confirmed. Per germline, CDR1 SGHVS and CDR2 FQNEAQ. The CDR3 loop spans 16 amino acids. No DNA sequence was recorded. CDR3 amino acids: CASSLVVGRWGREQYF. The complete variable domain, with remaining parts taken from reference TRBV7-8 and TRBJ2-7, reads GAGVSQSPRYKVAKRGQDVALRCDPISGHVSLFWYQQALGQGPEFLTYFQNEAQLDKSGLPSDRFFAERPEGSVSTLKIQRTQQEDSAVYLCASSLVVGRWGREQYFGPGTRLTVT.

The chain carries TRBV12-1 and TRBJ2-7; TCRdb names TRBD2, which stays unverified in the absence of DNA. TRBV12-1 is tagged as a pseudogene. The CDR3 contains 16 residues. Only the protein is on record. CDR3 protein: CASSFGRAGATYEQYF.

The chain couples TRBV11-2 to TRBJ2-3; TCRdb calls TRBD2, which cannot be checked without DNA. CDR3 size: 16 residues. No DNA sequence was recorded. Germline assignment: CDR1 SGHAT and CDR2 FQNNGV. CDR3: CASSFYVGGVGDTQYF.

This CDR3 is CASSREVGDTEAFF. This chain uses TRBV14 with TRBJ1-1. The germline V gene has CDR1 SGHDN and CDR2 FVKESK. CDR3 length equals 14 residues. There is no recorded DNA.

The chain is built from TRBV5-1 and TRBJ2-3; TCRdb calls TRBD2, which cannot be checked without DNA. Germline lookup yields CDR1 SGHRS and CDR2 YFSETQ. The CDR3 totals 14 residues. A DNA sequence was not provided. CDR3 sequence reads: CASSLDLSTDTQYF.

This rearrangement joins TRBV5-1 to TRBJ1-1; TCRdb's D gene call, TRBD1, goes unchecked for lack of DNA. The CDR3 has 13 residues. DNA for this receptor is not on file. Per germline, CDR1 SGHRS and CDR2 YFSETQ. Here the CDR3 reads CASSLGRVTEAFF.

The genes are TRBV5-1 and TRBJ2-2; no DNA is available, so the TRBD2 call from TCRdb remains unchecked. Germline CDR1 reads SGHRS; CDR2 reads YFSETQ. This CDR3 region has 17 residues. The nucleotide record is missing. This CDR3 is CASRGLAGPANTGELFF. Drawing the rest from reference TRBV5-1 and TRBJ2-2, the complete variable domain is KAGVTQTPRYLIKTRGQQVTLSCSPISGHRSVSWYQQTPGQGLQFLFEYFSETQRNKGNFPGRFSGRQFSNSRSEMNVSTLELGDSALYLCASRGLAGPANTGELFFGEGSRLTVL.

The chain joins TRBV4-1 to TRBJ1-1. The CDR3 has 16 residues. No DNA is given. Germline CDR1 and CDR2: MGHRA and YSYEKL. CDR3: CASSQPGSGGGTEAFF.

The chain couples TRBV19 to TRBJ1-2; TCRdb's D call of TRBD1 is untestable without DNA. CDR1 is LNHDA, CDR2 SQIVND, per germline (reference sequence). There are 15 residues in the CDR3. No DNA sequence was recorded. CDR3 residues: CASSLPGTGASGYTF.

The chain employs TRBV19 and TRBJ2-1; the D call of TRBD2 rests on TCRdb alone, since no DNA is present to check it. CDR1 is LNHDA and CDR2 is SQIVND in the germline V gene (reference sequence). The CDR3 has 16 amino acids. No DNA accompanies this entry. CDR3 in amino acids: CASSRIADSSYNEQFF.

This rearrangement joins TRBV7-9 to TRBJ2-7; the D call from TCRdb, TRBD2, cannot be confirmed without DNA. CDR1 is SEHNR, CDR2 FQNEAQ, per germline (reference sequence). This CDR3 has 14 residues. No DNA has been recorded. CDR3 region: CASSILAGTYEQYF.

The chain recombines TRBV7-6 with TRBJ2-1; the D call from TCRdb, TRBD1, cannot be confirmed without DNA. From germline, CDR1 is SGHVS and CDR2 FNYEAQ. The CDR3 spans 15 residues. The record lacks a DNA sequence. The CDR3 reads CASSLAPDSYNEQFF.

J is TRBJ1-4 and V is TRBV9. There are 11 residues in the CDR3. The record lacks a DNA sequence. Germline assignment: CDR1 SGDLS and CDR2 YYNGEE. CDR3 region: CASGGSEKLFF.

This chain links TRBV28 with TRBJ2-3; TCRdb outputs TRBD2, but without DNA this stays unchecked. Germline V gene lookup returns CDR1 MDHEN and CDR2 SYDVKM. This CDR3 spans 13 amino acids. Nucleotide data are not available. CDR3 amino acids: CASSLLSGGTQYF.